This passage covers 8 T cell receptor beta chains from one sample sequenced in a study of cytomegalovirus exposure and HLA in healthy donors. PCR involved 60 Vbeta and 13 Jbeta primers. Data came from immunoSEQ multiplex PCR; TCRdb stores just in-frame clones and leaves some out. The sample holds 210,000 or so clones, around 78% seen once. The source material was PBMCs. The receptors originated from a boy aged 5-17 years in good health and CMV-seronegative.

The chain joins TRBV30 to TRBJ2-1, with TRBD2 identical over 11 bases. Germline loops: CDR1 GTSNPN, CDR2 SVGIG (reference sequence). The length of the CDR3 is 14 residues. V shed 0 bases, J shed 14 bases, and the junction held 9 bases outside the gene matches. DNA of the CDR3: TGTGCCTGGAGTGTAGCGCTAGCGGGAGGCTTAGAGTTCTTC. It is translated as CAWSVALAGGLEFF.

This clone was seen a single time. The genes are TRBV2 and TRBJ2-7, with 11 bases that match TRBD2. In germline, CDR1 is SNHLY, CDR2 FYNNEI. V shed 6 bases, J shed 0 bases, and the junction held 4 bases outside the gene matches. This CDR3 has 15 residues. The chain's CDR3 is CASRATSGGSYEQYF. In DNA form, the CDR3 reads TGTGCCAGCAGGGCCACTAGCGGGGGCTCCTACGAGCAGTACTTC.

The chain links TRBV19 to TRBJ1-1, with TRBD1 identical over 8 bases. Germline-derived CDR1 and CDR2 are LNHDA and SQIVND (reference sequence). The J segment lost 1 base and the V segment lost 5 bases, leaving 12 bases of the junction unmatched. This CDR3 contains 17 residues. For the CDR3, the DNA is TGTGCCAGTAGTCACCACTTACAGGGGGTGGAGAACACTGAAGCTTTCTTT. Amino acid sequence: CASSHHLQGVENTEAFF.

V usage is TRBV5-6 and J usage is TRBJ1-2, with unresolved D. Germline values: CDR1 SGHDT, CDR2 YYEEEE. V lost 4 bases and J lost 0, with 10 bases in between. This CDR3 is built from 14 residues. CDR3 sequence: CASSAIQTNYGYTF. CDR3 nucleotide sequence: TGTGCCAGCAGCGCTATACAGACTAACTATGGCTACACCTTC.

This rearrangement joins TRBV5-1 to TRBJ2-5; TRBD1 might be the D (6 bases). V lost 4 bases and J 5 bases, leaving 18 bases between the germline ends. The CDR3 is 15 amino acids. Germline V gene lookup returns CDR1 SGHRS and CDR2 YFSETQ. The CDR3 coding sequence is TGCGCCAGCAGCGTGCTACAGGGAGAACGGGAGACCCAGTACTTC. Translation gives CASSVLQGERETQYF.

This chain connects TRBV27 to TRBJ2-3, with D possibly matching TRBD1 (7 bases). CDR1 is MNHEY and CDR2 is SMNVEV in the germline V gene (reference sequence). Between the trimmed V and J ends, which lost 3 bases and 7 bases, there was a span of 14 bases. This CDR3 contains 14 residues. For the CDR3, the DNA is TGTGCCAGCAGTTTCCAGGGGGGCCTGAATACGCAGTATTTT. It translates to CASSFQGGLNTQYF.

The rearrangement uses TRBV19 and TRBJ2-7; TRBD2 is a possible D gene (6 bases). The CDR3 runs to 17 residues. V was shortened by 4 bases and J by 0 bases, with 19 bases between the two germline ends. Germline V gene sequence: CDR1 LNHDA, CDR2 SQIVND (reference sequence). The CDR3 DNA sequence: TGTGCCAGTAGTAAGCAACGCCGGGACTTTCCCTCCTACGAGCAGTACTTC. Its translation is CASSKQRRDFPSYEQYF. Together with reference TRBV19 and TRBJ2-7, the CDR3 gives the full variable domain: DGGITQSPKYLFRKEGQNVTLSCEQNLNHDAMYWYRQDPGQGLRLIYYSQIVNDFQKGDIAEGYSVSREKKESFPLTVTSAQKNPTAFYLCASSKQRRDFPSYEQYFGPGTRLTVT.

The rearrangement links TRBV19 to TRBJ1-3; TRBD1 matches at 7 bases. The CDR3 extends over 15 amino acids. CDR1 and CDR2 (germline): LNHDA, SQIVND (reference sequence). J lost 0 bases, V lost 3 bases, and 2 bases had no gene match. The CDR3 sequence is CASSIQGDSGNTIYF. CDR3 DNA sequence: TGTGCCAGTAGTATCCAGGGGGACTCTGGAAACACCATATATTTT.